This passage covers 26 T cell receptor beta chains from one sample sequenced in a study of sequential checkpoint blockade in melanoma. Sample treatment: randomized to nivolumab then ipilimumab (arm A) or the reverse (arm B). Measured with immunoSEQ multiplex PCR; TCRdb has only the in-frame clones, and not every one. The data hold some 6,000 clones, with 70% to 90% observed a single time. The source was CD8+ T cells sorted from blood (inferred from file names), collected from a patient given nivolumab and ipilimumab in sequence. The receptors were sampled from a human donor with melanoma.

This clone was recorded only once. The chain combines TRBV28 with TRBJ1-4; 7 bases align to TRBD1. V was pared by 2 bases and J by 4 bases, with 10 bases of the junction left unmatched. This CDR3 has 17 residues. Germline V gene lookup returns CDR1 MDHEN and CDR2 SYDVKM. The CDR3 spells CASSLHGTEPINEKLFF. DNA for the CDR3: TGTGCCAGCAGTTTACATGGGACAGAGCCAATTAATGAAAAACTGTTTTTT.

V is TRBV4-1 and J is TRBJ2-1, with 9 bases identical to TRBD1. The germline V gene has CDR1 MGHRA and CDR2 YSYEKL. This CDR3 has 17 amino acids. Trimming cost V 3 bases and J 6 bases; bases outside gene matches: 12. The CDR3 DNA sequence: TGCGCCAGCAGCCACGGTGCCGGGACAGGGTCGTTCAATGAGCAGTTCTTC. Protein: CASSHGAGTGSFNEQFF.

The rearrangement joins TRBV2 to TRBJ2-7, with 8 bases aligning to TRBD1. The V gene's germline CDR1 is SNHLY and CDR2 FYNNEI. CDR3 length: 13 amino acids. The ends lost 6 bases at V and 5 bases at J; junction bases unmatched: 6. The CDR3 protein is CASSKTGAHEQYF. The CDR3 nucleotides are TGTGCCAGCAGCAAGACAGGGGCCCACGAGCAGTACTTC.

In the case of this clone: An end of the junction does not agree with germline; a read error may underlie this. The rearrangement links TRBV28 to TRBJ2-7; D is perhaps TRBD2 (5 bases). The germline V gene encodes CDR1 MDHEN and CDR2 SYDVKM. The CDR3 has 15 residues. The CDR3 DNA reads TGTGCCAGCAGGTTATCCCCCCAACTAGTTCCCGAGCAGTACTTC. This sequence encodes CASRLSPQLVPEQYF.

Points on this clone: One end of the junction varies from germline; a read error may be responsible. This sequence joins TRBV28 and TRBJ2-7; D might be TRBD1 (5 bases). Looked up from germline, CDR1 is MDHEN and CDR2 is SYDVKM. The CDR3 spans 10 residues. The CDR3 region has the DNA TGTGCCAGCGGAACAGGAACCGGCAACTTC. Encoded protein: CASGTGTGNF.

CDR3 bases: TGTGCCAGCAGTGCGCAAGGAGGGTCGGCTGGCTACACCTTC. Protein sequence: CASSAQGGSAGYTF. The J gene is TRBJ1-2, the V gene TRBV6-5; D gene uncertain. The CDR3 runs to 14 residues. The germline V gene has CDR1 MNHEY and CDR2 SVGAGI. Trimming removed 5 bases from V and 7 bases from J, with 17 bases in between.

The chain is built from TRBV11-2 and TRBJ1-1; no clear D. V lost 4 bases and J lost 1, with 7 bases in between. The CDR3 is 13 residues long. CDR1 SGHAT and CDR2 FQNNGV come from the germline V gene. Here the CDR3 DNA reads TGTGCCAGCAGCTATACGGGGAACACTGAAGCTTTCTTT. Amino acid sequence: CASSYTGNTEAFF.

DNA of the CDR3: TGTGCCAGCAGTGTTGAGCTAGCGCGGTACGAGCAGTACTTC. Residues: CASSVELARYEQYF. The gene calls are TRBV2 and TRBJ2-7; D perhaps matches TRBD2 (6 bases). The ends were cut back, 4 bases at V and 4 bases at J, with 14 bases in the middle. The CDR3 has 14 amino acids. Germline CDR1 is SNHLY and CDR2 is FYNNEI.

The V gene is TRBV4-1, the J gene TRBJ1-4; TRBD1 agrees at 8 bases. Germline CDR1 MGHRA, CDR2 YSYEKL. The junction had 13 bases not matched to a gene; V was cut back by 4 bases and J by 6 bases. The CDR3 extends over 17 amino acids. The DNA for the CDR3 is TGCGCCAGCAGCCCCGGACAGGGAGGTGGATCCTATGAAAAACTGTTTTTT. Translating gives CASSPGQGGGSYEKLFF.

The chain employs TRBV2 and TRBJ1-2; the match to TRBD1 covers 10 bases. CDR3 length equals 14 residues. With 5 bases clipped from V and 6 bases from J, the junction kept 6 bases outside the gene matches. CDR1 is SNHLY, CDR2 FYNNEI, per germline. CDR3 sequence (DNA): TGTGCCAGCAGTACCGGGACAGGGGTACATGGCTACACCTTC. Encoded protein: CASSTGTGVHGYTF.

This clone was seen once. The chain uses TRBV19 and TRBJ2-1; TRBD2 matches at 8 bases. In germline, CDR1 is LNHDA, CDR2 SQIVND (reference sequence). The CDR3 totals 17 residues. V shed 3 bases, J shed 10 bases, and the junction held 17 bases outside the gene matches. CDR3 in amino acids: CASSISALAGPGWEQFF. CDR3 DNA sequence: TGTGCCAGTAGTATCTCGGCGCTAGCGGGCCCGGGTTGGGAGCAGTTCTTC. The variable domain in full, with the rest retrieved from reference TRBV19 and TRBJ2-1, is DGGITQSPKYLFRKEGQNVTLSCEQNLNHDAMYWYRQDPGQGLRLIYYSQIVNDFQKGDIAEGYSVSREKKESFPLTVTSAQKNPTAFYLCASSISALAGPGWEQFFGPGTRLTVL.

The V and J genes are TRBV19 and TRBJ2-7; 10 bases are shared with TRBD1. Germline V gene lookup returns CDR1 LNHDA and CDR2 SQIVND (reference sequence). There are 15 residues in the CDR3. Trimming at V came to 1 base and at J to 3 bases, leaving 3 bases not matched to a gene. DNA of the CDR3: TGTGCCAGTAGTATAGGACAGGGGGCGGTCTACGAGCAGTACTTC. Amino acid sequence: CASSIGQGAVYEQYF.

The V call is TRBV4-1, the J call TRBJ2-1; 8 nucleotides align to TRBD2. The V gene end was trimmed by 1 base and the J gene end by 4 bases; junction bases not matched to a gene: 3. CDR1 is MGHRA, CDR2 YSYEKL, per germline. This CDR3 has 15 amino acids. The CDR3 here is CASSQGTSPYNEQFF. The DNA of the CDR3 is TGCGCCAGCAGCCAAGGGACTAGCCCTTACAATGAGCAGTTCTTC.

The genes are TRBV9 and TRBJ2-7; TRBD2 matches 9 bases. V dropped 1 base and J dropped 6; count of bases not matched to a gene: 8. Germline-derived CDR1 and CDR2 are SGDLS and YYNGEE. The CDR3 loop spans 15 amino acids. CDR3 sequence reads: CASSVKGLAGSEQYF. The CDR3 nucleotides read TGTGCCAGCAGCGTAAAAGGGCTAGCGGGGTCCGAGCAGTACTTC.

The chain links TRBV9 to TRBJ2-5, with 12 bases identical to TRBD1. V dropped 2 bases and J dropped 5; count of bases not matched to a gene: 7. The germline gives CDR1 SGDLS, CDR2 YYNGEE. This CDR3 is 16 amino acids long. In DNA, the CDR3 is TGTGCCAGCAGCGTGGGGACAGGGGGCTTTGGGGAGACCCAGTACTTC. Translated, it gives CASSVGTGGFGETQYF.

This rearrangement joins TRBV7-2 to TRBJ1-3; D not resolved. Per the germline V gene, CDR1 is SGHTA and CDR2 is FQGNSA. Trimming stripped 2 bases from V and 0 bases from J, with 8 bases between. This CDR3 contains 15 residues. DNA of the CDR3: TGTGCCAGCAGCTTATCCATTAGCTCTGGAAACACCATATATTTT. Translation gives CASSLSISSGNTIYF.

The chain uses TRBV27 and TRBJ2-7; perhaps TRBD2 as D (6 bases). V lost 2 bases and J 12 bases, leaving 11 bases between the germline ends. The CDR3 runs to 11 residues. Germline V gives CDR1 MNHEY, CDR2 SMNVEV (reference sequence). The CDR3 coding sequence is TGTGCCAGCAGTTTAGGTGAGCGGGCGTACTTC. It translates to CASSLGERAYF.

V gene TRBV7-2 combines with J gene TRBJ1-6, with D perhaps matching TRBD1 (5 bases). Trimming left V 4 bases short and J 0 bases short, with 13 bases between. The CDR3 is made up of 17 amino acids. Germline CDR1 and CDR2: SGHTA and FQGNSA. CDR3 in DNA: TGTGCCAGCAGCTACCGACAGTTGAGCTCCTATAATTCACCCCTCCACTTT. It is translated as CASSYRQLSSYNSPLHF.

The CDR3 loop reads CSDGTPYEQYF. DNA of the CDR3: TGCAGTGACGGGACTCCCTACGAGCAGTACTTC. The V call is TRBV29-1, the J call TRBJ2-7; possible D gene TRBD2, 6 bases. This CDR3 contains 11 residues. Germline loops: CDR1 SQVTM, CDR2 ANQGSEA.

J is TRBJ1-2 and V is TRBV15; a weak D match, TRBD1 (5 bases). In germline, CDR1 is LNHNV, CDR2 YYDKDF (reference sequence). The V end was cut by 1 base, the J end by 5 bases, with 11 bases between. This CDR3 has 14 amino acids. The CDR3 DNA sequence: TGTGCCACCAGCAGAGGGGCAGGGCTTTATGGCTACACCTTC. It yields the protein CATSRGAGLYGYTF.

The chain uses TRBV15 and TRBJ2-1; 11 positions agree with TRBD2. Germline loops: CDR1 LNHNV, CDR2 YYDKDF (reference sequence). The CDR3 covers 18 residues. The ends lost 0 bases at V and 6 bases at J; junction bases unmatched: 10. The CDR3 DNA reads TGTGCCACCAGCAGAGATCACATAGCGGGAGGGCCGGGCAATGAGCAGTTCTTC. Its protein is CATSRDHIAGGPGNEQFF.

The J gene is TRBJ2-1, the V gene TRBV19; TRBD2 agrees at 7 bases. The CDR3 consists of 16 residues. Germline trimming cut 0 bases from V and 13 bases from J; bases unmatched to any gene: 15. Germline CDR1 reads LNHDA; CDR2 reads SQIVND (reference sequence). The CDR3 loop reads CASSIDSRGGTSDQFF. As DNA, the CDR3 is TGTGCCAGTAGTATAGATTCTCGCGGGGGTACCTCGGATCAGTTCTTC.

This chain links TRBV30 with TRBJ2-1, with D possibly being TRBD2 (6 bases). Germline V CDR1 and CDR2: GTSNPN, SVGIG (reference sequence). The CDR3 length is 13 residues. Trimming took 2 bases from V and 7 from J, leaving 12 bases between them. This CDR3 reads CAWSHGGGNEQFF. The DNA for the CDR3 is TGTGCCTGGAGTCACGGGGGTGGAAATGAGCAGTTCTTC.

The CDR3 protein is CASSWTARGNSPLHF. The CDR3 coding sequence is TGTGCCAGCAGTTGGACTGCCAGAGGGAATTCACCCCTCCACTTT. The chain joins TRBV28 to TRBJ1-6; D call uncertain. CDR1 is MDHEN and CDR2 is SYDVKM in the germline V gene. This CDR3 is built from 15 residues. V was shortened by 4 bases and J by 7 bases, with 14 bases between the two germline ends.

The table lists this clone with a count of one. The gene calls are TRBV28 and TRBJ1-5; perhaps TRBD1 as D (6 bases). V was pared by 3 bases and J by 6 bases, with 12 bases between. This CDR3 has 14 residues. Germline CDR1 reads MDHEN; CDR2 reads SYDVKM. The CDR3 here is CASSLGRGTQPQHF. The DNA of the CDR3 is TGTGCCAGCAGTTTGGGCAGGGGTACTCAGCCCCAGCATTTT.

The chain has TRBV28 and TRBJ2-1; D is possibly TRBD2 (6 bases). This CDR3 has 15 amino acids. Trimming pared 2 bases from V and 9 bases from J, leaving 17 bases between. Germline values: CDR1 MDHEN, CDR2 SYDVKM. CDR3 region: CASSLRWREHAEQFF. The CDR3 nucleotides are TGTGCCAGCAGTTTACGGTGGCGGGAACACGCTGAGCAGTTCTTC.